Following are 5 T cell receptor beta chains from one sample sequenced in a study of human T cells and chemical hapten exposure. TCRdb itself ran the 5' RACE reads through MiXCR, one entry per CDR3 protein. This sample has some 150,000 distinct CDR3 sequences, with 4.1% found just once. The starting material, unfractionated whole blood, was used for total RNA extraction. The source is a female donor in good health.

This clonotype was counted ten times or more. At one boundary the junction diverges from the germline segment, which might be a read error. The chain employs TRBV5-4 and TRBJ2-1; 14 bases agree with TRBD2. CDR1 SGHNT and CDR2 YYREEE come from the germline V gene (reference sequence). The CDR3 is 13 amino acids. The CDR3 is CASTGLAGGEEFF. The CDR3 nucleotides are TGTGCCAGCACCGGACTAGCGGGGGGTGAGGAGTTCTTC.

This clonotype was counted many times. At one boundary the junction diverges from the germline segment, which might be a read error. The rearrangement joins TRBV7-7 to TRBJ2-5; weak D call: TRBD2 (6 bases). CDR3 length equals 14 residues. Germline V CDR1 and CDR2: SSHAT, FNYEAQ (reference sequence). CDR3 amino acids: CASSLSLTSETQYF. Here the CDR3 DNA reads TGTGCTAGCAGCTTGAGTCTGACTAGTGAGACCCAGTACTTC.

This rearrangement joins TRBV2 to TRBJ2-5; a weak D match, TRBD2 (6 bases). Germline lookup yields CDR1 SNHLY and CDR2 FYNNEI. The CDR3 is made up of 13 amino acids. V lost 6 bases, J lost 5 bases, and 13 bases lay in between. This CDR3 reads CASSGRGGETQYF. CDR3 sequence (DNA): TGTGCCAGCAGCGGAAGGGGAGGCGAGACCCAGTACTTC.

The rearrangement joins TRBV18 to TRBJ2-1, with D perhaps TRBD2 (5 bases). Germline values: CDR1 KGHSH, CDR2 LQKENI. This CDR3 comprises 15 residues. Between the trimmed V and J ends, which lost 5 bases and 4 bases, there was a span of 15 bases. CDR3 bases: TGTGCCAGCTCATGGGCTGTAGCGTCTTACAATGAGCAGTTCTTC. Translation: CASSWAVASYNEQFF.

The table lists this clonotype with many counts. The CDR3 DNA sequence: TGTGCCAGCAGTTTGACAGGGGTTGGTGAAAAACTGTTTTTT. Amino acid sequence: CASSLTGVGEKLFF. This sequence joins TRBV12-3 or TRBV12-4 and TRBJ1-4; 8 bases line up with TRBD1. The CDR3 runs to 14 residues. V gave up 3 bases and J gave up 7 bases; unmatched junction bases: 4.